The 25 T cell receptor beta chains in this list originate from one sample, sequenced in a study of blood T cells in healthy people across ages. A J-beta primer mix and a sample-barcoded 5' primer were used in a second PCR of about 7 to 11 cycles. From the 5' RACE reads, TCRdb called clonotypes with MiXCR, one entry per CDR3 protein. The data show fewer than 1.5 million distinct CDR3 sequences, roughly 40% seen once. Sequences were obtained from blood. Receptors were obtained from a woman aged 18-29 years in good health.

The chain employs TRBV20-1 and TRBJ2-4; possible D gene TRBD2, 6 bases. Trimming shortened V by 0 bases and J by 11 bases, and 8 bases separated the two germline ends. This CDR3 is built from 11 residues. Looked up from germline, CDR1 is DFQATT and CDR2 is SNEGSKA (reference sequence). The CDR3 reads CSARDGGFQYF. In DNA, the CDR3 is TGCAGTGCTAGAGATGGGGGGTTTCAGTACTTC.

V usage is TRBV28 and J usage is TRBJ2-1, with 9 bases identical to TRBD2. Per germline, CDR1 MDHEN and CDR2 SYDVKM. CDR3 size: 15 residues. V shed 6 bases, J shed 7 bases, and the junction held 10 bases outside the gene matches. CDR3 bases: TGTGCCAGCAGCTCGACTAGCGGAGGGTGGAATGAGCAGTTCTTC. This sequence encodes CASSSTSGGWNEQFF.

V is TRBV12-3 or TRBV12-4 and J is TRBJ1-2, with D perhaps matching TRBD1 (5 bases). Trimming removed 0 bases at V and 0 bases at J, with 14 bases between. This CDR3 contains 17 residues. The CDR3, as DNA: TGTGCCAGCAGTTTAGCGCATCTACAGGCTACTAACTATGGCTACACCTTC. This gives the protein CASSLAHLQATNYGYTF.

The rearrangement uses TRBV12-3 or TRBV12-4 and TRBJ2-3; D may be TRBD2 (6 bases). The CDR3 covers 13 residues. Trimming pared 8 bases from V and 2 bases from J, leaving 11 bases between. The CDR3 loop reads CASGGLVTDTQYF. For the CDR3, the DNA is TGTGCCAGCGGGGGACTCGTCACAGATACGCAGTATTTT.

The chain couples TRBV15 to TRBJ2-1; D ambiguous. V was shortened by 1 base and J by 8 bases, with 9 bases between the two germline ends. The CDR3 is made up of 13 amino acids. Per germline, CDR1 LNHNV and CDR2 YYDKDF (reference sequence). The chain's CDR3 is CATSRVPRDEQFF. CDR3 nucleotides: TGTGCCACCAGCAGAGTTCCCCGGGATGAGCAGTTCTTC.

The chain combines TRBV6-5 with TRBJ1-4; D is undetermined. V dropped 2 bases and J dropped 8 bases, with 9 bases sitting between them. CDR1 and CDR2 (germline): MNHEY, SVGAGI. The CDR3 runs 13 residues. The CDR3 spells CASSYGNGEKLFF. As DNA, the CDR3 is TGTGCCAGCAGTTACGGTAATGGAGAAAAACTGTTTTTT.

In regard to this clonotype: Relative to the germline gene, one junction end is altered; a read error may explain this. V and J are TRBV5-1 and TRBJ2-2, with D perhaps TRBD1 (6 bases). From germline, CDR1 is SGHRS and CDR2 YFSETQ. The CDR3 is 15 amino acids. The CDR3 here is CSSSLEGGYTGELFF. DNA for the CDR3: TGCTCCAGCAGCTTGGAAGGGGGTTACACCGGGGAGCTGTTTTTT.

This clonotype was seen a handful of times. This chain uses TRBV10-3 with TRBJ2-7; 11 bases map to TRBD1. After removal of 11 bases from V and 3 bases from J, the junction contained 6 bases not matched to a gene. CDR1 ENHRY and CDR2 SYGVKD come from the germline V gene. The CDR3 loop spans 13 amino acids. The CDR3 bases are TGTGCCTCCAGGGGACAGGGGGACTACGAGCAGTACTTC. Translation: CASRGQGDYEQYF.

The chain joins TRBV20-1 to TRBJ2-2; TRBD2 agrees at 10 bases. Germline-derived CDR1 and CDR2 are DFQATT and SNEGSKA (reference sequence). The V segment lost 5 bases and the J segment 4 bases; nucleotides outside the gene matches: 7. CDR3 size: 15 residues. The CDR3 nucleotides read TGCAGTGCTTCGACTAGCGGGTCTGGCACCGGGGAGCTGTTTTTT. Residues: CSASTSGSGTGELFF.

V is TRBV27 and J is TRBJ2-1; 9 bases are shared with TRBD1. This CDR3 has 18 residues. The junction had 13 bases not matched to a gene; V was cut back by 3 bases and J by 4 bases. Per the germline V gene, CDR1 is MNHEY and CDR2 is SMNVEV (reference sequence). The CDR3: CASSFLPLTGGGYNEQFF. CDR3 nucleotides: TGTGCCAGCAGTTTCCTACCACTGACAGGGGGAGGGTACAATGAGCAGTTCTTC.

The chain recombines TRBV27 with TRBJ1-6; TRBD1 agrees at 7 bases. Per germline, CDR1 MNHEY and CDR2 SMNVEV (reference sequence). This CDR3 comprises 12 residues. The V gene end was trimmed by 7 bases and the J gene end by 10 bases; junction bases not matched to a gene: 4. The CDR3 coding sequence is TGTGCCAGCAAACAGGGGAACTCACCCCTCCACTTT. Protein sequence: CASKQGNSPLHF.

The V and J genes are TRBV3-1 and TRBJ2-3; D uncertain. This CDR3 comprises 16 residues. CDR1 and CDR2 from the germline V gene are LGHDT and YNNKEL (reference sequence). V dropped 4 bases and J dropped 3 bases, with 17 bases sitting between them. The CDR3 coding sequence is TGTGCCAGCAGCCCCTTCGAAGGGATCAAGACAGATACGCAGTATTTT. This translates into CASSPFEGIKTDTQYF.

The chain joins TRBV25-1 to TRBJ2-7, with D perhaps given as TRBD1 or TRBD2 (6 bases each). Trimming cost V 3 bases and J 5 bases, with 20 bases left between them. Looked up from germline, CDR1 is MGHDK and CDR2 is SYGVNS. CDR3 size: 16 residues. The CDR3 is CASSDPSAPGGDEQYF. CDR3 DNA: TGTGCCAGCAGTGATCCCTCTGCCCCCGGGGGCGACGAGCAGTACTTC.

DNA for the CDR3: TGTGCCAGCAGCCGGGGACTATCCAGCATGGGGCCGATCAGCGAGCAGTTCTTC. Amino acid sequence: CASSRGLSSMGPISEQFF. The chain has TRBV11-2 and TRBJ2-1; TRBD2 matches 7 bases. This CDR3 spans 18 amino acids. CDR1 and CDR2 from the germline V gene are SGHAT and FQNNGV. V shed 5 bases and J 10 bases; nucleotides not matched to a gene: 23.

V usage is TRBV29-1 and J usage is TRBJ1-1; 8 nucleotides align to TRBD1. The CDR3 length is 14 residues. J gave up 1 base and V 6 bases, and 7 bases lay outside the gene matches. Per germline, CDR1 SQVTM and CDR2 ANQGSEA. CDR3 sequence reads: CSVVNGQGNTEAFF. CDR3 bases: TGCAGCGTGGTCAACGGACAGGGGAACACTGAAGCTTTCTTT.

In its sample, this clonotype was seen a few times. The rearrangement uses TRBV29-1 and TRBJ2-7; 7 nucleotides match TRBD1. Germline lookup yields CDR1 SQVTM and CDR2 ANQGSEA. This CDR3 comprises 14 residues. Germline trimming cut 3 bases from V and 2 bases from J; bases unmatched to any gene: 7. CDR3 protein: CSVEKGATPYEQYF. Written as DNA, the CDR3 is TGCAGCGTTGAGAAGGGGGCGACTCCCTACGAGCAGTACTTC.

The chain joins TRBV20-1 to TRBJ2-7, with 9 bases lining up with TRBD2. This CDR3 has 14 residues. CDR1 and CDR2 (germline): DFQATT, SNEGSKA (reference sequence). V shed 6 bases, J shed 6 bases, and the junction held 12 bases outside the gene matches. DNA of the CDR3: TGCAGTGCGAGCCTAGGAAGTAGCGGGGGCGAGCAGTACTTC. The encoded protein is CSASLGSSGGEQYF.

This sequence joins TRBV20-1 and TRBJ2-3, with D unclear. CDR3 length: 13 residues. The V gene's germline CDR1 is DFQATT and CDR2 SNEGSKA (reference sequence). V was clipped by 8 bases and J by 0 bases, with 12 bases between them. CDR3 sequence (DNA): TGCAGTCCAGTGGAGTCTAGCACAGATACGCAGTATTTT. This translates into CSPVESSTDTQYF.

The chain joins TRBV4-2 to TRBJ2-2; 9 nucleotides match TRBD1. The CDR3 length is 16 residues. V dropped 0 bases and J dropped 6; count of bases not matched to a gene: 5. Germline V gene lookup returns CDR1 LGHNA and CDR2 YNFKEQ. CDR3 bases: TGTGCCAGCAGCCAAGATCGGGACAGGGTGGCCGGGGAGCTGTTTTTT. Residues: CASSQDRDRVAGELFF.

The V and J genes are TRBV5-1 and TRBJ2-1, with 12 nucleotides matching TRBD2. CDR1 is SGHRS, CDR2 YFSETQ, per germline. The CDR3 is made up of 15 amino acids. The DNA of the CDR3 is TGCGACACCCAATCAACTAGCGGGAGGCACAATGAGCAGTTCTTC. This gives the protein CDTQSTSGRHNEQFF.

This chain uses TRBV20-1 with TRBJ2-1; D is uncertain. The V and J ends lost 0 bases and 4 bases respectively, with 13 bases between them. This CDR3 is built from 15 residues. Looked up from germline, CDR1 is DFQATT and CDR2 is SNEGSKA (reference sequence). The CDR3 reads CSARDYRFIYNEQFF. The DNA of the CDR3 is TGCAGTGCTAGAGATTACCGCTTTATATACAATGAGCAGTTCTTC.

The rearrangement links TRBV11-2 to TRBJ2-1, with D possibly matching TRBD2 (6 bases). Germline loops: CDR1 SGHAT, CDR2 FQNNGV. V gave up 5 bases and J gave up 0 bases, with 14 bases separating them. The CDR3 spans 16 residues. The CDR3 here is CASSPRERSSYNEQFF. Here the CDR3 DNA reads TGTGCCAGCAGCCCCCGGGAGAGGAGCTCCTACAATGAGCAGTTCTTC.

This chain uses TRBV12-3 or TRBV12-4 with TRBJ2-3; D tentatively fits TRBD1 or TRBD2 (5 bases each). The CDR3 is made up of 13 amino acids. Trimming took off 3 bases at V and 5 bases at J, with 9 bases between the two ends. The CDR3 protein is CASSFRDVDTQYF. The CDR3 nucleotides read TGTGCCAGCAGTTTCCGGGACGTAGATACGCAGTATTTT.

The chain has TRBV6-2 or TRBV6-3 and TRBJ1-1; D not resolved. There are 13 residues in the CDR3. V was pared by 0 bases and J by 7 bases, with 9 bases between. CDR1 and CDR2 (germline): MNHEY, SVGEGT. CDR3 region: CASSYSSSGEAFF. In DNA, the CDR3 is TGTGCCAGCAGTTACTCAAGTTCCGGTGAAGCTTTCTTT.

The CDR3: CASSLGLRGGFQETQYF. DNA for the CDR3: TGCGCCAGCAGCTTGGGCCTCCGCGGGGGCTTCCAAGAGACCCAGTACTTC. The rearrangement uses TRBV5-1 and TRBJ2-5, with a weak D call TRBD2 (7 bases). Germline-derived CDR1 and CDR2 are SGHRS and YFSETQ. The CDR3 is made up of 17 amino acids. V lost 0 bases and J lost 1, with 16 bases in between. The whole variable domain, filled in from reference TRBV5-1 and TRBJ2-5, reads KAGVTQTPRYLIKTRGQQVTLSCSPISGHRSVSWYQQTPGQGLQFLFEYFSETQRNKGNFPGRFSGRQFSNSRSEMNVSTLELGDSALYLCASSLGLRGGFQETQYFGPGTRLLVL.